This T cell receptor beta chain appears in the sequencing data of a study of T cell responses to AZD1222 COVID-19 vaccine. On the study more broadly: Second-dose intervals near 4 or 12 weeks were combined.

Data came from immunoSEQ multiplex PCR; TCRdb stores just in-frame clones and leaves some out. Of tens of thousands of clones listed, approximately 81% are singletons. Details on this clone: The antigen is not known.

Study-wide results and caveats: Spike-spanning, vaccine-associated CD4 TCRs were dominant at 160-218 and 743-854. Scientists sampled the repertoires only once the peak T cell response had passed.

This receptor was obtained from an adult in good health. Here the sequenced sample was peripheral blood, taken on day 0 of AZD1222 vaccination.

The CDR3 DNA follows: TGCGCCAGCAGCCAAGATCTGGGGGGGGCCCTAGGGGATACGCAGTATTTT. Translating gives CASSQDLGGALGDTQYF. This chain links TRBV4-3 with TRBJ2-3; TRBD2 might be the D (7 bases). The length of the CDR3 is 17 residues. Per the germline V gene, CDR1 is LGHNA and CDR2 is YSLEER. Trimming took off 0 bases at V and 6 bases at J, with 19 bases between the two ends.